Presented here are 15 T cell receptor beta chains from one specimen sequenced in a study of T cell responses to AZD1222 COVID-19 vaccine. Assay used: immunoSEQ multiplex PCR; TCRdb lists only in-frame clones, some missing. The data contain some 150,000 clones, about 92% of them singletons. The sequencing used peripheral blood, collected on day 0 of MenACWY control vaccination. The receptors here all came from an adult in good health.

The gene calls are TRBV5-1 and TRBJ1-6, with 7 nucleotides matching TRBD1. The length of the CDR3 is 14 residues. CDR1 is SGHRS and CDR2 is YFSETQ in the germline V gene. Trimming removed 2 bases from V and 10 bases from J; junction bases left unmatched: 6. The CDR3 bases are TGCGCCAGCAGCTTTGACAGGGTTGGATCACCCCTCCACTTT. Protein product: CASSFDRVGSPLHF. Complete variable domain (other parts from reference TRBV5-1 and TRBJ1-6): KAGVTQTPRYLIKTRGQQVTLSCSPISGHRSVSWYQQTPGQGLQFLFEYFSETQRNKGNFPGRFSGRQFSNSRSEMNVSTLELGDSALYLCASSFDRVGSPLHFGNGTRLTVT.

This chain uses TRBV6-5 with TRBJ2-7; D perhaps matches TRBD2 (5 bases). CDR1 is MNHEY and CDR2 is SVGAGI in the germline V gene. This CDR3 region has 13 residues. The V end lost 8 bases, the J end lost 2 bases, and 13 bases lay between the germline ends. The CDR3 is CASSPTGTYEQYF. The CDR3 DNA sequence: TGTGCCAGCTCACCAACGGGAACCTACGAGCAGTACTTC.

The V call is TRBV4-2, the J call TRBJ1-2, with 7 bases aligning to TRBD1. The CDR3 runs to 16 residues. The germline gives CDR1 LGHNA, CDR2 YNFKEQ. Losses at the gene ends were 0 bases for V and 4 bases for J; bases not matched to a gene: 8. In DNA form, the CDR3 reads TGTGCCAGCAGCCAAGATAGACAGGGAAATGCCTATGGCTACACCTTC. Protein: CASSQDRQGNAYGYTF.

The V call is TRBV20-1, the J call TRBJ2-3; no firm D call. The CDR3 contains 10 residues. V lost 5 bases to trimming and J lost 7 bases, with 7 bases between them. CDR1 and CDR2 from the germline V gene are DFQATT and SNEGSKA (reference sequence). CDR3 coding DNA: TGCAGTGCTCCCCCTCATACGCAGTATTTT. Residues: CSAPPHTQYF.

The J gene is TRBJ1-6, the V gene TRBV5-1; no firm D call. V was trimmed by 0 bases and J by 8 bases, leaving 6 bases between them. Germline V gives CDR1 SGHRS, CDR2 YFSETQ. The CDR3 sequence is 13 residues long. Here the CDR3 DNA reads TGCGCCAGCAGCTTGGGAAAAGATTCACCCCTCCACTTT. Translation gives CASSLGKDSPLHF.

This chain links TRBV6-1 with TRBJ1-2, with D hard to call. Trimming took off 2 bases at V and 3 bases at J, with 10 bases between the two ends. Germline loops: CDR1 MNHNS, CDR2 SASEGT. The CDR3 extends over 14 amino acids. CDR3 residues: CASSEPSAHYGYTF. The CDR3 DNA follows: TGTGCCAGCAGTGAACCGTCAGCTCACTATGGCTACACCTTC.

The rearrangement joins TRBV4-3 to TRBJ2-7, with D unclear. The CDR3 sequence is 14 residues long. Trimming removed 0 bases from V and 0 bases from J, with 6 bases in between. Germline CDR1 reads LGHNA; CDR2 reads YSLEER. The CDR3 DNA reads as TGCGCCAGCAGCCAAGATAGTGGCTCCTACGAGCAGTACTTC. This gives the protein CASSQDSGSYEQYF.

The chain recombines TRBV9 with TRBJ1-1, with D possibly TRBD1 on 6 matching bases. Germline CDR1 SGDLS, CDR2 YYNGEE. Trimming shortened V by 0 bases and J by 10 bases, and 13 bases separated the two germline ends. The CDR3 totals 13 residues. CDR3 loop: CASSVEGGWIAFF. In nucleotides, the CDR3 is TGTGCCAGCAGCGTAGAAGGGGGATGGATAGCTTTCTTT.

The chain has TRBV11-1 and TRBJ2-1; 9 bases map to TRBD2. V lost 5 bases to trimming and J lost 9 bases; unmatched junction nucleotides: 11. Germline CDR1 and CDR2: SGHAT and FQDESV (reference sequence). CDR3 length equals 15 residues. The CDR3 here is CASSTRTSVLGEQFF. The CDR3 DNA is TGTGCCAGCAGCACCCGGACTAGCGTTTTGGGTGAGCAGTTCTTC.

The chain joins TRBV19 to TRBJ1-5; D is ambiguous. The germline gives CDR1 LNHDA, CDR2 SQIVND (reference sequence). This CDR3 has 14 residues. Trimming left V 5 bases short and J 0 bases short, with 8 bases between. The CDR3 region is CASSGPVSNQPQHF. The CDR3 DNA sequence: TGTGCCAGTAGTGGCCCCGTTAGCAATCAGCCCCAGCATTTT.

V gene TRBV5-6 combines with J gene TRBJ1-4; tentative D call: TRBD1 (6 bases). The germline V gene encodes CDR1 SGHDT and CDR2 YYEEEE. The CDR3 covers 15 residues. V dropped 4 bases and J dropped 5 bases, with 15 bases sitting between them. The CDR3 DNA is TGTGCCAGCAGCGCTGCATGGACAGCAAATGAAAAACTGTTTTTT. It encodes CASSAAWTANEKLFF.

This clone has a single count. The chain's CDR3 is CASRDGLADMTYEQYF. The CDR3 DNA sequence: TGTGCCAGCAGGGACGGACTAGCGGACATGACCTACGAGCAGTACTTC. The chain carries TRBV5-4 and TRBJ2-7; 10 bases line up with TRBD2. Germline loops: CDR1 SGHNT, CDR2 YYREEE (reference sequence). This CDR3 spans 16 amino acids. V was pared by 5 bases and J by 2 bases, with 10 bases of the junction left unmatched.

CDR3 amino acids: CASSPAGEVVNEQYF. In DNA, the CDR3 is TGTGCCAGCAGCCCGGCGGGGGAGGTCGTTAACGAGCAGTACTTC. The J gene is TRBJ2-7, the V gene TRBV7-8, with 7 bases lining up with TRBD2. CDR3 length: 15 residues. Germline V CDR1 and CDR2: SGHVS, FQNEAQ. The V segment lost 5 bases and the J segment 5 bases; nucleotides outside the gene matches: 12.

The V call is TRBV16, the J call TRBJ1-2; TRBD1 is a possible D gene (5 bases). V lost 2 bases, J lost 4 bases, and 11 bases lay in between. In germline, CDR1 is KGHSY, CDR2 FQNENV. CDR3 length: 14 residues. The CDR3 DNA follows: TGTGCCAGCAGCCAAGGGACGGGGATCTATGGCTACACCTTC. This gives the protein CASSQGTGIYGYTF.

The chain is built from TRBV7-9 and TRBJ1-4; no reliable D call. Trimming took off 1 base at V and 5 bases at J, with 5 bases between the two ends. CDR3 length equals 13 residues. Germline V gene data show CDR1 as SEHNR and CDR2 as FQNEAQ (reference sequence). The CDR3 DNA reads TGTGCCAGCAGCTTAGGGGGAAATGAAAAACTGTTTTTT. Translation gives CASSLGGNEKLFF.